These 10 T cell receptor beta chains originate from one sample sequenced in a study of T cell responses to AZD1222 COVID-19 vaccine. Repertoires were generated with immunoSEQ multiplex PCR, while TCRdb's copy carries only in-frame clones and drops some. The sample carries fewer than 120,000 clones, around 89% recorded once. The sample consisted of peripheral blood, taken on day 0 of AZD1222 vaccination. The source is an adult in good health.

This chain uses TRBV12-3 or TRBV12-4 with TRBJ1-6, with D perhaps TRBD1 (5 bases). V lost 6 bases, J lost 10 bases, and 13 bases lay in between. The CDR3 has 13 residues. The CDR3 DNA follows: TGTGCCAGCAGCGCCCAATCAGGGTCACCCCTCCACTTT. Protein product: CASSAQSGSPLHF.

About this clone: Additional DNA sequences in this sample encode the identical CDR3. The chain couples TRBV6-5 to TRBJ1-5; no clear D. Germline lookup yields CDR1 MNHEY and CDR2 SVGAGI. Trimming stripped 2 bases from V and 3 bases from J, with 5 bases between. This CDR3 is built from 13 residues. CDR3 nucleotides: TGTGCCAGCAGTTACAGTTCCAATCAGCCCCAGCATTTT. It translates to CASSYSSNQPQHF.

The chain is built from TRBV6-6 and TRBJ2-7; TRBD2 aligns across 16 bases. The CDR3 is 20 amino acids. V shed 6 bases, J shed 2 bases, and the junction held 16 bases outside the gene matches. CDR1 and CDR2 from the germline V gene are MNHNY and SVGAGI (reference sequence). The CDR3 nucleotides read TGTGCCAGCAGCCCCGCAGGGGGGACTAGCGGGAGGGCCCCTCCCTACGAGCAGTACTTC. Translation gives CASSPAGGTSGRAPPYEQYF.

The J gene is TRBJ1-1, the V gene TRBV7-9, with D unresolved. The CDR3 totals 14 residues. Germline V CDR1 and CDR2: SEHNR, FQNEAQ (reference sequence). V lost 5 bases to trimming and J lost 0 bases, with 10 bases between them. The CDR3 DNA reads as TGTGCCAGCAGCACCCAGGCGGTGAACACTGAAGCTTTCTTT. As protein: CASSTQAVNTEAFF.

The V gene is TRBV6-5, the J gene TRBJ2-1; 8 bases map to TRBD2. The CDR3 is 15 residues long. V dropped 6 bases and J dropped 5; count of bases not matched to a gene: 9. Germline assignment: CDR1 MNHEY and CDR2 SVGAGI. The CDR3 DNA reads TGTGCCAGCAGGCCACTAGCGGAAGTCAACAATGAGCAGTTCTTC. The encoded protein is CASRPLAEVNNEQFF.

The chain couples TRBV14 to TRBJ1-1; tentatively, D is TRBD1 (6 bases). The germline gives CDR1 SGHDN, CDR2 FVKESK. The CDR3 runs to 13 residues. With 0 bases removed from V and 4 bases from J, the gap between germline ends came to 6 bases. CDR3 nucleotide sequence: TGTGCCAGCAGCCAAGACAGGGGCACTGAAGCTTTCTTT. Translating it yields CASSQDRGTEAFF.

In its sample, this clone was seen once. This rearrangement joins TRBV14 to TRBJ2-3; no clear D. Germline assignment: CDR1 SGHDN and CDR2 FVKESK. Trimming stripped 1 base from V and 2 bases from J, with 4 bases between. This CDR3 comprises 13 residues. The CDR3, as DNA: TGTGCCAGCAGCCAAGCTAACACAGATACGCAGTATTTT. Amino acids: CASSQANTDTQYF.

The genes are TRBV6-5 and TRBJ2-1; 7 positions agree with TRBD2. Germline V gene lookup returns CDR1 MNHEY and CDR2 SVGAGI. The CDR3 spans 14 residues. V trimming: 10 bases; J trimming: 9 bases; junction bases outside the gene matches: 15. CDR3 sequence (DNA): TGTGCCACCTCTGGCGGGAGTTGGAGGGGTGAGCAGTTCTTC. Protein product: CATSGGSWRGEQFF.

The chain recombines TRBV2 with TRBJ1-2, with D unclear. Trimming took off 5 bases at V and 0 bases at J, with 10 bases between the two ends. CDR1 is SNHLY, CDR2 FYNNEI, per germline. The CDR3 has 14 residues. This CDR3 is CASSHQAANYGYTF. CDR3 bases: TGTGCCAGCAGTCACCAGGCCGCTAACTATGGCTACACCTTC.

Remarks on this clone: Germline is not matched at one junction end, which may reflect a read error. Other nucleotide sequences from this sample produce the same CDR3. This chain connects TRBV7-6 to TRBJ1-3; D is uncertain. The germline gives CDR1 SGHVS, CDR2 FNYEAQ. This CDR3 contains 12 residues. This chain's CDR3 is CASSPPGNTIYF. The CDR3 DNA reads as TGTGCCAGCAGCCCCCCTGGGAACACCATATATTTT.